One sample yielded the 27 T cell receptor beta chains listed below, sequenced in a study of shared clonotypes between healthy human individuals. The table came from immunoSEQ multiplex PCR; TCRdb's copy has only in-frame clones and leaves some out. The table shows around 610,000 clones, with roughly 95% occurring only once. The naive CD8 fraction comprised CD45RO-negative cells positively selected for CCR7 and excluded terminally differentiated effector memory CD45RA+ cells. The sequencing input was naive CD8+ T cells sorted from blood. These receptors originate from a woman aged 25 to 39 in good health.

V usage is TRBV9 and J usage is TRBJ2-1; D gene unclear. The germline V gene has CDR1 SGDLS and CDR2 YYNGEE. V lost 4 bases to trimming and J lost 6 bases, with 11 bases between them. The CDR3 extends over 13 amino acids. CDR3 sequence reads: CASSPYGSNEQFF. The CDR3 DNA is TGTGCCAGCAGCCCTTACGGAAGCAATGAGCAGTTCTTC.

The genes are TRBV7-2 and TRBJ2-2; D remains unclear. In germline, CDR1 is SGHTA, CDR2 FQGNSA. CDR3 length: 13 amino acids. Trimming shortened V by 0 bases and J by 7 bases, and 6 bases separated the two germline ends. CDR3 sequence reads: CASSLALGGELFF. The CDR3, as DNA: TGTGCCAGCAGCTTAGCGCTTGGCGGGGAGCTGTTTTTT.

In its sample, this clone was seen once. V is TRBV4-2 and J is TRBJ2-7; no clear D. The CDR3 is 14 amino acids. Trimming took off 4 bases at V and 1 base at J, with 11 bases between the two ends. Germline-derived CDR1 and CDR2 are LGHNA and YNFKEQ. CDR3 in DNA: TGTGCCAGCAGCCCGGGTCTAGGATCCTACGAGCAGTACTTC. Protein: CASSPGLGSYEQYF.

The rearrangement uses TRBV6-1 and TRBJ2-5; a weak D match, TRBD2 (6 bases). Germline V gene lookup returns CDR1 MNHNS and CDR2 SASEGT. CDR3 length equals 15 residues. V shed 0 bases and J shed 7 bases, with 15 bases lying between them. The CDR3 DNA sequence: TGTGCCAGCAGTGAAGCCCCAGGGATGGGGGGGACCCAGTACTTC. This gives the protein CASSEAPGMGGTQYF.

This chain connects TRBV11-3 to TRBJ2-1; D ambiguous. CDR3 length: 15 residues. Trimming cost V 5 bases and J 4 bases, with 15 bases left between them. CDR1 SGHNT and CDR2 YENEEA come from the germline V gene. The CDR3 DNA sequence: TGTGCCAGCAGCCCCTCGCAGCTTGCTTACAATGAGCAGTTCTTC. Translating gives CASSPSQLAYNEQFF.

The V and J genes are TRBV7-9 and TRBJ2-5, with TRBD2 as a possible D gene (6 bases). Germline V lookup: CDR1 SEHNR, CDR2 FQNEAQ (reference sequence). The CDR3 loop spans 15 amino acids. The V end lost 2 bases, the J end lost 1 base, and 11 bases lay between the germline ends. The CDR3 DNA is TGTGCCAGCAGCTTACGGGGAGGTACCCAAGAGACCCAGTACTTC. The encoded protein is CASSLRGGTQETQYF.

V gene TRBV4-1 combines with J gene TRBJ2-7, with 10 bases that match TRBD2. The junction had 5 bases not matched to a gene; V was cut back by 2 bases and J by 7 bases. This CDR3 contains 14 residues. Looked up from germline, CDR1 is MGHRA and CDR2 is YSYEKL. CDR3 bases: TGCGCCAGCAGCCAACTAGCGGGAGAGAGGGAGCAGTACTTC. Amino acid sequence: CASSQLAGEREQYF.

Only one count was recorded for this clone. The gene calls are TRBV30 and TRBJ1-1; TRBD1 is a possible D gene (5 bases). CDR3 length: 14 amino acids. Germline CDR1 GTSNPN, CDR2 SVGIG (reference sequence). V shed 0 bases and J shed 4 bases, with 12 bases lying between them. In DNA, the CDR3 is TGTGCCTGGAGTGTACTTGGGGCTGGCACTGAAGCTTTCTTT. Its protein product is CAWSVLGAGTEAFF.

The genes are TRBV19 and TRBJ2-2, with 8 bases identical to TRBD1. Losses at the gene ends were 6 bases for V and 4 bases for J; bases not matched to a gene: 7. This CDR3 is 15 amino acids long. CDR1 and CDR2 from the germline V gene are LNHDA and SQIVND (reference sequence). The CDR3 DNA reads as TGTGCCAGTAGAGGACAGGGAATGATCACCGGGGAGCTGTTTTTT. Translation: CASRGQGMITGELFF.

The CDR3 bases are TGTGCCAGCAGTTGGGACAGTCTCACAGCCAAAAACATTCAGTACTTC. Translation: CASSWDSLTAKNIQYF. The chain couples TRBV2 to TRBJ2-4; 7 bases align to TRBD1. The CDR3 covers 16 residues. V lost 5 bases and J lost 0; bases outside the gene matches: 7. The V gene's germline CDR1 is SNHLY and CDR2 FYNNEI.

The V call is TRBV28, the J call TRBJ2-7; tentatively, D is TRBD1 or TRBD2 (5 bases each). Trimming pared 8 bases from V and 0 bases from J, leaving 14 bases between. This CDR3 has 14 amino acids. Germline CDR1 is MDHEN and CDR2 is SYDVKM. DNA for the CDR3: TGTGCCAGCTCTGCCTGGGGGACCTCCTACGAGCAGTACTTC. Its translation: CASSAWGTSYEQYF.

The chain joins TRBV27 to TRBJ1-1, with a possible D match to TRBD1 (5 bases). Germline V CDR1 and CDR2: MNHEY, SMNVEV (reference sequence). Deletions cut 5 bases from V and 0 bases from J, with 16 bases between. The CDR3 length is 16 residues. CDR3 region: CASSPRGRWVNTEAFF. CDR3 bases: TGTGCCAGCAGTCCCCGGGGGAGGTGGGTGAACACTGAAGCTTTCTTT.

The rearrangement links TRBV7-9 to TRBJ2-7; maybe TRBD2 (6 bases). Between the trimmed V and J ends, which lost 2 bases and 5 bases, there was a span of 13 bases. The CDR3 is 14 residues long. CDR1 and CDR2 from the germline V gene are SEHNR and FQNEAQ (reference sequence). The CDR3 nucleotides read TGTGCCAGCAGCTTACAAAGTGGAGGGGACGAGCAGTACTTC. This gives the protein CASSLQSGGDEQYF.

The CDR3 DNA reads TGTGCCAGCAGAGATTGGGAGTTGGGCACAGATACGCAGTATTTT. Amino acids: CASRDWELGTDTQYF. The chain employs TRBV5-8 and TRBJ2-3; TRBD2 might be the D (5 bases). This CDR3 has 15 amino acids. V was trimmed by 5 bases and J by 1 base, leaving 14 bases between them. CDR1 and CDR2 from the germline V gene are SGHTS and YDEGEE.

This clone was detected only once. This chain links TRBV6-1 with TRBJ2-7, with a weak D call TRBD2 (6 bases). The CDR3 covers 14 residues. Germline lookup yields CDR1 MNHNS and CDR2 SASEGT. V lost 6 bases and J 2 bases, leaving 14 bases between the germline ends. The CDR3 spells CASRAGTYTYEQYF. The CDR3 coding sequence is TGTGCCAGCAGGGCCGGGACTTACACCTACGAGCAGTACTTC.

V usage is TRBV4-1 and J usage is TRBJ2-1, with 13 positions matching TRBD2. Germline assignment: CDR1 MGHRA and CDR2 YSYEKL. The CDR3 covers 13 residues. V trimming: 4 bases; J trimming: 15 bases; junction bases outside the gene matches: 6. The CDR3 spells CASSPGLAGLRFF. In DNA form, the CDR3 reads TGCGCCAGCAGCCCGGGACTAGCGGGACTCAGGTTCTTC.

The chain combines TRBV28 with TRBJ1-3; D unresolved. This CDR3 is built from 13 residues. CDR1 MDHEN and CDR2 SYDVKM come from the germline V gene. V was shortened by 5 bases and J by 6 bases, with 11 bases between the two germline ends. The CDR3 region is CASSSPIQNTIYF. For the CDR3, the DNA is TGTGCCAGCAGTAGCCCGATACAAAACACCATATATTTT.

This chain connects TRBV2 to TRBJ2-7; 9 bases map to TRBD1. Germline trimming cut 4 bases from V and 5 bases from J; bases unmatched to any gene: 3. The germline CDR1 and CDR2 sequences are SNHLY and FYNNEI. The CDR3 is made up of 13 amino acids. CDR3 nucleotide sequence: TGTGCCAGCAGTGCCACAGGGGGCAACGAGCAGTACTTC. This codes for CASSATGGNEQYF.

The chain uses TRBV11-2 and TRBJ2-7; 10 positions agree with TRBD1. CDR3 size: 13 residues. V gave up 6 bases and J gave up 6 bases; unmatched junction bases: 5. Germline V gene data show CDR1 as SGHAT and CDR2 as FQNNGV. The CDR3: CASRWDRGREQYF. The DNA for the CDR3 is TGTGCCAGCAGATGGGACAGGGGACGCGAGCAGTACTTC.

The chain couples TRBV21-1 to TRBJ1-2; the tabulated D call, TRBD1, remains unverified against the DNA. TRBV21-1 is labeled a pseudogene. The CDR3 covers 15 residues. CDR3 coding DNA: TGTGCCAGCAGCGGCCGGACAGTTAAAATCTATGGCTACACCTTC. Translation gives CASSGRTVKIYGYTF.

The chain carries TRBV5-1 and TRBJ2-7; 8 positions agree with TRBD2. The CDR3 is 15 amino acids. The germline V gene encodes CDR1 SGHRS and CDR2 YFSETQ. V lost 0 bases and J lost 0; bases outside the gene matches: 2. CDR3 DNA: TGCGCCAGCAGCTTGGAGCGGGAGAACTCCTACGAGCAGTACTTC. The encoded protein is CASSLERENSYEQYF.

The chain joins TRBV4-1 to TRBJ1-6, with D unclear. Germline loops: CDR1 MGHRA, CDR2 YSYEKL. Trimming removed 9 bases at V and 0 bases at J, with 21 bases between. This CDR3 has 18 residues. The CDR3 loop is CARTQRRTPSSYNSPLHF. Written as DNA, the CDR3 is TGCGCCAGAACACAAAGAAGGACCCCAAGCTCCTATAATTCACCCCTCCACTTT.

This chain joins TRBV7-7 and TRBJ2-5; 7 bases are shared with TRBD2. Trimming took 5 bases from V and 4 from J; bases not matched to a gene: 4. Germline values: CDR1 SSHAT, CDR2 FNYEAQ (reference sequence). This CDR3 is built from 13 residues. In DNA, the CDR3 is TGTGCCAGCAGCGAACGACTAGCAGAGACCCAGTACTTC. Translating gives CASSERLAETQYF.

The chain carries TRBV5-1 and TRBJ2-1; TRBD1 agrees at 7 bases. The CDR3 contains 16 residues. Per the germline V gene, CDR1 is SGHRS and CDR2 is YFSETQ. V shed 0 bases, J shed 4 bases, and the junction held 7 bases outside the gene matches. The CDR3 region is CASSLAQGTEYNEQFF. Here the CDR3 DNA reads TGCGCCAGCAGCTTGGCACAGGGGACGGAGTACAATGAGCAGTTCTTC.

V usage is TRBV5-4 and J usage is TRBJ2-7; D unclear. Germline CDR1 SGHNT, CDR2 YYREEE (reference sequence). This CDR3 comprises 13 residues. Between the trimmed V and J ends, which lost 4 bases and 5 bases, there was a span of 13 bases. The CDR3, as DNA: TGTGCCAGCAGCCCGGCGGATAACGACGAGCAGTACTTC. Its translation: CASSPADNDEQYF.

The chain couples TRBV30 to TRBJ2-7, with TRBD2 as a possible D gene (5 bases). From germline, CDR1 is GTSNPN and CDR2 SVGIG (reference sequence). V lost 3 bases, J lost 2 bases, and 8 bases lay in between. The CDR3 length is 12 residues. This CDR3 is CAWRIGTYEQYF. The CDR3, as DNA: TGTGCCTGGAGGATCGGGACCTACGAGCAGTACTTC.

The gene calls are TRBV28 and TRBJ1-5; TRBD1 agrees at 10 bases. CDR1 and CDR2 (germline): MDHEN, SYDVKM. V gave up 11 bases and J gave up 1 base; unmatched junction bases: 5. This CDR3 region has 14 residues. The CDR3: CASGQGESNQPQHF. CDR3 coding DNA: TGTGCCTCCGGACAGGGGGAGAGCAATCAGCCCCAGCATTTT.